A selection of T cell receptor beta chains follows, all from one sample in a study of cytomegalovirus exposure and HLA in healthy donors. This table comes from immunoSEQ multiplex PCR, and its TCRdb copy is limited to in-frame clones, with some not included. The table records 160,000 or so clones, 60% to 85% of them present only once. The sample comprised PBMCs. Receptor source: a man aged 40-49 years in good health and CMV-seronegative. Each CDR3 is given with its conserved first and last residue. The D gene is left open where the match is weak. Size tells how often a clone was seen (once, few, many) or the class of an expanded clone, and some rows leave it out.

clone size	J gene	D gene	V gene	CDR3 protein	CDR3 DNA
.	TRBJ1-2	.	TRBV2	CASSARYGYTF	TGTGCCAGCAGTGCCAGATATGGCTACACCTTC
.	TRBJ2-1	.	TRBV5-6	CASSLAQGIDEQFF	TGTGCCAGCAGCTTGGCGCAGGGAATAGATGAGCAGTTCTTC
.	TRBJ2-7	TRBD2	TRBV7-9	CASSLLAGGAYEQYF	TGTGCCAGCAGCTTACTAGCGGGAGGAGCCTACGAGCAGTACTTC
.	TRBJ1-5	.	TRBV27	CASSLRGLSNQPQHF	TGTGCCAGCAGTTTAAGGGGACTTAGCAATCAGCCCCAGCATTTT
.	TRBJ2-1	.	TRBV7-2	CASSPNGQGLWDEQFF	TGTGCCAGCAGCCCGAATGGGCAGGGGCTTTGGGATGAGCAGTTCTTC
once	TRBJ2-1	.	TRBV6-5	CASSSLTGLGNEQFF	TGTGCCAGCAGTTCCCTCACAGGGTTGGGCAATGAGCAGTTCTTC
.	TRBJ2-1	.	TRBV6-5	CASSYSGSVPEQFF	TGTGCCAGCAGTTACTCCGGGAGCGTTCCTGAGCAGTTCTTC
.	TRBJ1-1	.	TRBV7-9	CASSLPGNTEAFF	TGTGCCAGCAGCTTACCAGGCAACACTGAAGCTTTCTTT
.	TRBJ1-5	TRBD1	TRBV5-8	CASSRQGYSNQPQHF	TGTGCCAGCAGCCGACAGGGCTATAGCAATCAGCCCCAGCATTTT
.	TRBJ2-2	TRBD2	TRBV29-1	CSVGLARTGELFF	TGCAGCGTTGGACTAGCGCGGACCGGGGAGCTGTTTTTT
.	TRBJ1-2	TRBD1	TRBV13	CASSPPGQRLLNGYTF	TGTGCCAGCAGCCCCCCGGGACAGCGTCTCCTGAACGGCTACACCTTC
.	TRBJ1-1	.	TRBV7-9	CASSLGGGTTEAFF	TGTGCCAGCAGCTTAGGGGGAGGGACCACTGAAGCTTTCTTT
.	TRBJ2-3	.	TRBV30	CAWSALTSQGSQYF	TGTGCCTGGAGTGCGCTGACTTCCCAAGGTTCGCAGTATTTT
once	TRBJ2-1	.	TRBV11-2	CASRRMGLRNEQFF	TGTGCCAGCAGACGAATGGGGCTTCGCAATGAGCAGTTCTTC
.	TRBJ1-5	.	TRBV7-2	CASSPGGLSAQPQHF	TGTGCCAGCAGCCCGGGGGGGCTGTCGGCTCAGCCCCAGCATTTT
once	TRBJ1-2	.	TRBV5-1	CASSLEGDGYTF	TGCGCCAGCAGCTTGGAAGGGGATGGCTACACCTTC
.	TRBJ2-7	TRBD2	TRBV4-3	CASSQVTSGTYEQYF	TGCGCCAGCAGCCAAGTAACTAGCGGTACCTACGAGCAGTACTTC
once	TRBJ1-1	.	TRBV5-4	CVSSSDSNTEAFF	TGTGTCAGCAGCAGTGACAGTAACACTGAAGCTTTCTTT
.	TRBJ2-4	TRBD1	TRBV5-1	CASSLGTGGDIQYF	TGCGCCAGCAGCTTGGGGACAGGGGGGGACATTCAGTACTTC
.	TRBJ2-5	TRBD1	TRBV29-1	CSVAGQGASQETQYF	TGCAGCGTGGCGGGACAGGGGGCAAGCCAAGAGACCCAGTACTTC
.	TRBJ2-7	TRBD1	TRBV7-2	CASSLARGTLSNEQYF	TGTGCCAGCAGCTTAGCCAGGGGGACCCTGAGCAACGAGCAGTACTTC
.	TRBJ1-1	TRBD1	TRBV5-8	CASRQGWMNTEAFF	TGTGCCAGCAGACAGGGGTGGATGAACACTGAAGCTTTCTTT
once	TRBJ2-7	.	TRBV11-3	CASSFGRGSSYEQYF	TGTGCCAGCAGCTTCGGTAGAGGGAGCTCCTACGAGCAGTACTTC
.	TRBJ2-2	TRBD1	TRBV6-6	CASSGQGNTGELFF	TGTGCCAGCAGCGGACAGGGGAACACCGGGGAGCTGTTTTTT
once	TRBJ2-7	TRBD2	TRBV6-5	CASSDLAGFGEQYF	TGTGCCAGCAGTGACTTAGCGGGATTCGGCGAGCAGTACTTC
.	TRBJ1-5	.	TRBV10-3	CAISEYQGTNQPQHF	TGTGCCATCAGTGAGTACCAGGGGACGAATCAGCCCCAGCATTTT
.	TRBJ2-7	TRBD2	TRBV5-6	CASSRDSGLAAYEQYF	TGTGCCAGCAGCAGGGATTCGGGACTAGCGGCCTACGAGCAGTACTTC
.	TRBJ1-5	.	TRBV5-8	CASSLSPGQQTYQPQHF	TGTGCCAGCAGCTTAAGTCCGGGACAACAAACCTATCAGCCCCAGCATTTT
.	TRBJ2-7	TRBD1	TRBV27	CASSLLDRAEQYF	TGTGCCAGCAGTTTATTGGACAGGGCCGAGCAGTACTTC
.	TRBJ2-1	TRBD2	TRBV10-1	CASSEGLAEYNEQFF	TGCGCCAGCAGTGAAGGGCTAGCGGAGTACAATGAGCAGTTCTTC